This T cell receptor (beta chain) was obtained from a study of cytomegalovirus exposure and HLA in healthy donors (dated by TCRdb to the late 2010s). The study in broad terms: An earlier analysis of under 600 of the donors reported 250 to 300 Gb of sequence data and about 100 million unique TCR beta sequences from 150 million to 200 million T cells. An early release that covered roughly 600 HLA-typed donors contained 250 to 350 gigabases of sequencing data and 85 million to 100 million unique TCR sequences. Of the 398 genotyped donors, around 81% fell in the genetic ancestry cluster associated with self-reported Caucasian donors. The study aimed to test whether signatures of past pathogen exposure could be identified by cataloging public T cell receptors. Using immunosequencing, the study profiled T cell repertoires from 666 subjects and related those repertoires to cytomegalovirus serostatus. A separate validation cohort of roughly 130 different subjects was used in addition to the approximately 640-subject first cohort. The study combined high-throughput TCR immunosequencing, statistical association of individual TCRs with disease status, and machine learning to predict cytomegalovirus infection status. A later analysis re-analyzed previously published TCR beta repertoires from roughly 600 donors and added high-resolution HLA genotyping to study TCR occurrence patterns. Rather than using new phenotypic data, the later analysis identified candidate immune exposures from TCR beta sequences and from how often those sequences occurred across donors. An earlier analysis of around 640 of the donors used high-throughput TCR beta sequencing to judge whether each TCR beta V gene segment behaved as functional or pseudogenic. Donor age, sex, ethnicity and CMV serostatus were collected together with the repertoire data. A later genetic analysis took genome-wide SNP genotypes for about 65% of the roughly 670 donors and used that subset as a discovery cohort. All discovery cohort repertoires had been generated using a single sequencing platform. Both class I and class II loci were covered by HLA typing, at four-digit resolution. Typing coverage differed by locus: A, B, C, DRB1 and DQB1 were typed in about 629-640 donors, DQA1 in about 510, DPA1 in 600 to 610, and DPB1 in 400 to 490. Four or five DR-DQ haplotypes were handled as single units for association and clustering because linkage in the cohort was strong. Among some 400 genotyped donors of the cohort, an average of roughly 230,000 unique TCR beta nucleotide sequences was sequenced per donor, of which roughly 17% were non-productive. Beyond this particular receptor, the publication reports: In vitro tests confirmed that a few of the cytomegalovirus-associated TCR beta chains recognize cytomegalovirus antigens. In a later analysis, TCR association rates were found to vary across HLA loci, with the most associated TCRs seen for DRB1 alleles and the fewest for HLA-C alleles. A cluster of highly shared sequence variants was judged likely to be a technical artifact of the sequencing pipeline. A later analysis associated approximately 17,000 TCR beta sequences with specific HLA alleles at a false discovery rate of 0.05. In the study, roughly 160 TCR beta chains were listed as associated with cytomegalovirus. It was suggested by the authors that the approach could potentially be generalized to other disease states and immunological phenotypes. According to a later genetic analysis, donors in an Asian-associated ancestry cluster had fewer N-insertions in productive TCRs than the roughly 660-donor mean. V-gene and J-gene trimming of TCR beta chains was associated with a missense DCLRE1C variant in a later genetic analysis, and the association was replicated in an independent cohort. Only TCR beta chains were sequenced in this cohort, and the absence of alpha or paired-chain data limited detectable features. The presence/absence analyses assumed that sequencing depth was roughly uniform across donors, and that assumption may not be true. Immune exposure information for the cohort was limited to CMV serostatus. According to a later analysis, parvovirus B19, influenza, CMV and Epstein-Barr virus appeared linked to several top co-occurrence clusters. In a later analysis, HLA-associated TCR beta chains were found to be more clonally expanded and to have lower generation probabilities than equally common non-associated chains. Over 15 rarely observed V segments, including chromosome 9 orphons, were excluded from the earlier analysis of about 610 of the donors because counts were too low. Correlated functional status among segregating V segments might reflect linkage disequilibrium, but an unknown experimental factor could not be ruled out. The classifier was reported to diagnose cytomegalovirus status with high specificity and sensitivity in both the original cohort and the validation cohort. Because some donors lacked HLA typing at each locus, the association tests relied only on the typed subset. A further reported finding was that TCR beta sequences accurately predicted the HLA-A and HLA-B alleles for most subjects in the first cohort. An earlier analysis of around 500 of the donors showed that most TCR beta V segments appeared in productive rearrangements either about 90% or about 30% of the time, which broadly matched IMGT annotations. Most TCR sequences were seen in very few donors, while some public TCRs were found in many individuals. Strong co-occurrence of HLA alleles, especially DR and DQ, made assigning TCR associations to individual alleles difficult. Because the 87-base-pair reads could not distinguish some IMGT-functional V segments, including TRBV6-2 and TRBV6-3, those segments were excluded. According to a later analysis, most CMV-associated TCR beta chains appeared to be HLA-restricted, and the HLA associations seemed to be driven largely by CMV exposure.

Preparation of the library involved the immunoSEQ multiplex PCR assay. For the multiplex PCR, a mixture combining 60 forward primers for TCR Vbeta segments and 13 reverse primers for TCR Jbeta segments was used. The CDR3 region of rearranged TCR beta genes was amplified from genomic DNA with a multiplex PCR assay. The amplified TCR beta libraries were sequenced on the Illumina HiSeq System as 87-base-pair reads. The study's processing was this. In a later analysis, 77 million or so unique TCR beta chains were counted across the 500 to 850 repertoires, and approximately 11 million of these chains were shared by at least two donors. To remove PCR and sequencing errors, raw reads were error-corrected and collapsed into unique sequences using a nearest-neighbor algorithm that merged closely related sequences. To assign V, D and J gene segments, CDR3 sequences were aligned to IMGT reference sequences. For a sequence to be retained, a match of at least six nucleotides was required to both a V gene segment and a J gene segment. A rearrangement was called productive if the CDR3 had no stop codons and remained in frame with V and J, and every other rearrangement was called non-productive. CDR3 was defined according to IMGT convention as the region running from the second conserved V-encoded cysteine to the conserved J-encoded phenylalanine. In an earlier analysis of approximately 500 of the donors, sequences lacking an unambiguous match to a single V gene segment were excluded. An earlier analysis of a few hundred of the donors called V segments functional above 56.7% productive rearrangements and segregating when the between-donor standard deviation exceeded 5%. To diagnose cytomegalovirus status from the catalog of TCR beta chain sequences, a statistical classification framework was built. V and J gene assignment, in a later analysis, came from comparing TCR nucleotide sequences with IMGT/GENE-DB human TR gene sequences. Using the TCRdist pipeline, a later analysis assigned CDR3 sequences along with most-parsimonious VDJ recombination scenarios. In a later analysis, each TCR beta chain was defined by its CDR3 amino acid sequence together with its V-gene family, and reads lacking a unique V-gene family were excluded. A later analysis removed 592 highly shared, low-generation-probability nucleotide sequences to deal with suspected cross-contamination and a sequencing artifact. A later analysis calculated a clonal expansion index for each public chain from normalized within-repertoire ranks of inferred template counts. Generation probabilities in a later analysis came from a VDJ recombination model fitted to out-of-frame rearrangements, and those results were checked against IGoR. A later analysis scored TCR-TCR, TCR-HLA and TCR-CMV co-occurrence with hypergeometric tests, applying a repertoire-size bias correction to TCR pairs. In a later analysis, false discovery rates were estimated by permuting HLA or CMV assignments 20 times. In a later analysis, co-occurring TCRs were grouped with DBSCAN, and TCRdist sequence similarity was added when clustering was performed within HLA-allele-positive subsets. Co-occurrence clustering excluded repertoires with fewer than 30,000 or more than 120,000 public chains, plus five with anomalous nucleotide sharing. The immuneACCESS repertoire file appears here via TCRdb, limited to in-frame rearrangements. These files lack a portion of the clones; in checked studies, under half of the deficit traces to unresolved V genes, and the cause of the others is not known. D and trimming were read from the DNA, whereas the V and J calls and clone size are those reported in that table. This sample holds 130,000 or so clones; 65% to 90% were observed only once. The ten largest clones take up 2.5% to 3% of the sample.

The cohort comprised fewer than 750 healthy bone marrow donors. All cohort members were sampled while nominally healthy, although unrecorded immune exposures were likely present. The donor tested CMV seropositive and was one of the 289 seropositive cohort members. Every donor gave a peripheral blood sample, and the peripheral blood mononuclear cells from that sample were used for TCR beta sequencing. Genomic DNA was extracted from the blood cell samples with the Qiagen DNeasy Blood Extraction Kit. As for this clone: No antigen is known for it. Per-base qualities were not stored, and no clone one base away is much larger.

In the germline V gene (reference sequence), CDR1 corresponds to SGHNT and CDR2 to YYREEE. Spanning cysteine to phenylalanine, the CDR3 consists of 15 amino acids. Only the CDR3 DNA stays, 45 bases, in frame from base 1. For this chain, trimming is 5 bases at the V end and 10 bases at the J end, and the number of junction bases without a gene match is 12. The sequence links TRBV5-4 to TRBJ2-1, with 10 junctional bases fitting TRBD1. The sequencing sample was made of PBMCs. This TCR came from a young woman in good health and CMV-seropositive. The DNA sequence reads TGTGCCAGCAGTGCAACCGGGACAGGGGATTGGGAGCAGTTCTTC. This yields the protein CASSATGTGDWEQFF.